These 24 T cell receptor beta chains were all obtained from the same sample, sequenced in a study of blood T cell repertoires in COVID-19 (dated by TCRdb to 2019 to 2021). Libraries were constructed by the immunoSEQ multiplex PCR assay. The source is immuneACCESS, and TCRdb retained only in-frame sequences with V and J called. Part of the clones is not carried over; for the studies checked, unresolved V genes explain less than half of this, and the remainder is unexplained. The sample table contains 65,000 to 100,000 clones; only one count was recorded for 88% of them. 4.8% of the sample belongs to the ten largest clones. Sequenced: peripheral blood. The receptor source for this set is a woman of 80 years or more with acute or convalescent COVID-19.

The genes are TRBV7-9 and TRBJ1-5, with 8 bases that match TRBD1. The CDR3 is 15 residues long. The germline CDR1 and CDR2 sequences are SEHNR and FQNEAQ (reference sequence). J was trimmed by 6 bases and V by 6 bases; bases with no gene match: 10. As DNA, the CDR3 is TGTGCCAGCAGGATGGCTACAGGGGGTGGTCAGCCCCAGCATTTT. Protein: CASRMATGGGQPQHF.

J is TRBJ2-2 and V is TRBV15; 9 bases are shared with TRBD1. Germline CDR1 is LNHNV and CDR2 is YYDKDF (reference sequence). The CDR3 length is 18 residues. V trimming: 0 bases; J trimming: 4 bases; junction bases outside the gene matches: 9. The CDR3 DNA is TGTGCCACCAGCAGAGATCTCGGAGGACAGGGGCCCACCGGGGAGCTGTTTTTT. Translation gives CATSRDLGGQGPTGELFF.

The chain uses TRBV3-1 (or the pseudogene TRBV3-2) and TRBJ2-5; D is undetermined. CDR1 is LGHDT and CDR2 is YNNKEL in the germline V gene (reference sequence). CDR3 length: 12 residues. Deletions cut 3 bases from V and 4 bases from J, with 6 bases between. The CDR3 loop reads CASSHFGETQYF. The CDR3 coding sequence is TGTGCCAGCAGCCACTTCGGAGAGACCCAGTACTTC.

This rearrangement joins TRBV4-2 to TRBJ2-7; TRBD1 is a possible D gene (5 bases). Between the trimmed V and J ends, which lost 0 bases and 7 bases, there was a span of 10 bases. Looked up from germline, CDR1 is LGHNA and CDR2 is YNFKEQ. This CDR3 has 13 residues. CDR3 loop: CASSQDRVGEQYF. In DNA form, the CDR3 reads TGTGCCAGCAGCCAAGACAGGGTGGGGGAGCAGTACTTC.

This clone has only a few counts. This chain links TRBV7-6 with TRBJ2-1; 10 bases fit TRBD1. With V trimmed by 6 bases and J by 5 bases, 7 bases remained unmatched. The CDR3 spans 15 residues. Germline V gene data show CDR1 as SGHVS and CDR2 as FNYEAQ. The DNA for the CDR3 is TGTGCCAGCAGTTTCGGGACAGGGGTACACAATGAGCAGTTCTTC. Translation: CASSFGTGVHNEQFF. The whole variable domain, filled in from reference TRBV7-6 and TRBJ2-1, reads GAGVSQSPRYKVTKRGQDVALRCDPISGHVSLYWYRQALGQGPEFLTYFNYEAQQDKSGLPNDRFSAERPEGSISTLTIQRTEQRDSAMYRCASSFGTGVHNEQFFGPGTRLTVL.

The chain combines TRBV19 with TRBJ1-5; TRBD1 matches 7 bases. The V gene's germline CDR1 is LNHDA and CDR2 SQIVND (reference sequence). The CDR3 consists of 16 residues. J gave up 6 bases and V 5 bases, and 13 bases lay outside the gene matches. The CDR3 loop is CASSPRLGGGGQPQHF. The CDR3 region has the DNA TGTGCCAGTAGTCCACGATTAGGGGGCGGAGGTCAGCCCCAGCATTTT.

This clone was observed once. This chain links TRBV7-9 with TRBJ2-1; 11 nucleotides match TRBD2. The V gene's germline CDR1 is SEHNR and CDR2 FQNEAQ (reference sequence). The CDR3 totals 15 residues. The junction had 7 bases not matched to a gene; V was cut back by 5 bases and J by 7 bases. The CDR3 nucleotides read TGTGCCAGCAGCCCGCTAGCGGGGGGCCAGAATGAGCAGTTCTTC. Its translation: CASSPLAGGQNEQFF.

The V gene is TRBV3-1 (or the pseudogene TRBV3-2), the J gene TRBJ2-5; tentatively, D is TRBD1 (5 bases). V was trimmed by 2 bases and J by 9 bases, leaving 10 bases between them. Germline V lookup: CDR1 LGHDT, CDR2 YNNKEL (reference sequence). The CDR3 has 12 amino acids. CDR3 amino acids: CASSQTDTAQYF. The CDR3 DNA is TGTGCCAGCAGCCAAACGGACACGGCCCAGTACTTC.

This clone has only one observation. The chain combines TRBV2 with TRBJ2-7, with TRBD1 as a possible D gene (5 bases). The V end lost 6 bases, the J end lost 4 bases, and 10 bases lay between the germline ends. The CDR3 is made up of 12 amino acids. The V gene's germline CDR1 is SNHLY and CDR2 FYNNEI. In DNA form, the CDR3 reads TGTGCCAGCAGACGGACAACGTACGAGCAGTACTTC. It translates to CASRRTTYEQYF. Looking up the rest from reference TRBV2 and TRBJ2-7 gives the full variable domain: EPEVTQTPSHQVTQMGQEVILRCVPISNHLYFYWYRQILGQKVEFLVSFYNNEISEKSEIFDDQFSVERPDGSNFTLKIRSTKLEDSAMYFCASRRTTYEQYFGPGTRLTVT.

This sequence joins TRBV7-9 and TRBJ2-5; the match to TRBD2 covers 7 bases. The CDR3 loop spans 16 amino acids. Germline V gives CDR1 SEHNR, CDR2 FQNEAQ (reference sequence). The trim removed 7 bases at V and 2 bases at J, leaving 13 bases unmatched. CDR3 bases: TGTGCCAGCACCCCCGGGGACCGGGGGGATCAAGAGACCCAGTACTTC. It codes for CASTPGDRGDQETQYF.

In its sample, this clone was seen a few times. This chain connects TRBV4-1 to TRBJ2-7; weak D call: TRBD1 (6 bases). V was pared by 1 base and J by 4 bases, with 17 bases between. In germline, CDR1 is MGHRA, CDR2 YSYEKL. The CDR3 sequence is 16 residues long. The CDR3 DNA reads TGCGCCAGCAGCCAAGTCCTACAGGGCTTGAGATACGAGCAGTACTTC. Translating it yields CASSQVLQGLRYEQYF.

This clone has more than one count but fewer than ten. The V call is TRBV5-1, the J call TRBJ1-4; a possible D gene is TRBD1 (6 bases). V was pared by 4 bases and J by 8 bases, with 21 bases between. The CDR3 runs to 16 residues. Germline lookup yields CDR1 SGHRS and CDR2 YFSETQ. The CDR3 here is CASSIRQVTFGEKLFF. The CDR3 coding sequence is TGCGCCAGCAGCATAAGACAGGTGACCTTTGGGGAAAAACTGTTTTTT.

This chain joins TRBV9 and TRBJ2-2, with 11 bases aligning to TRBD2. The CDR3 extends over 15 amino acids. After removal of 2 bases from V and 7 bases from J, the junction contained 4 bases not matched to a gene. Germline values: CDR1 SGDLS, CDR2 YYNGEE. CDR3 DNA sequence: TGTGCCAGCAGCGTTAGCGGGGGGGCCGGCGGGGAGCTGTTTTTT. Translation gives CASSVSGGAGGELFF.

This chain joins TRBV4-1 and TRBJ1-2; no definite D call. V lost 5 bases and J lost 0, with 22 bases in between. This CDR3 is 18 amino acids long. Germline CDR1 and CDR2: MGHRA and YSYEKL. CDR3 amino acids: CASSAAREKTSSNYGYTF. For the CDR3, the DNA is TGCGCCAGCAGCGCAGCCCGAGAGAAGACATCTTCTAACTATGGCTACACCTTC.

The chain joins TRBV19 to TRBJ1-1; 9 bases are a match to TRBD1. The CDR3 loop spans 14 amino acids. J was trimmed by 1 base and V by 5 bases; bases with no gene match: 2. The germline gives CDR1 LNHDA, CDR2 SQIVND (reference sequence). The CDR3 DNA reads as TGTGCCAGTAGTCCGACAGGGGGGAACACTGAAGCTTTCTTT. As protein: CASSPTGGNTEAFF. The full variable domain, completed using reference TRBV19 and TRBJ1-1, is DGGITQSPKYLFRKEGQNVTLSCEQNLNHDAMYWYRQDPGQGLRLIYYSQIVNDFQKGDIAEGYSVSREKKESFPLTVTSAQKNPTAFYLCASSPTGGNTEAFFGQGTRLTVV.

The J gene is TRBJ2-3, the V gene TRBV7-2, with D tentatively TRBD2 (7 bases). The V gene lost 5 bases and the J gene lost 4 bases, with 22 bases spanning the gap. Germline-derived CDR1 and CDR2 are SGHTA and FQGNSA. The CDR3 consists of 17 residues. The CDR3 loop is CASSPPGSRGRADTQYF. The DNA of the CDR3 is TGTGCCAGCAGCCCCCCGGGGTCGCGGGGGCGGGCAGATACGCAGTATTTT.

This clone has just one count. This chain uses TRBV2 with TRBJ2-2, with D possibly matching TRBD2 (5 bases). Deletions cut 8 bases from V and 6 bases from J, with 10 bases between. Germline V lookup: CDR1 SNHLY, CDR2 FYNNEI. The CDR3 totals 12 residues. The CDR3 loop is CASREGPGELFF. CDR3 nucleotide sequence: TGTGCCAGCCGCGAGGGCCCCGGGGAGCTGTTTTTT.

The chain joins TRBV7-6 to TRBJ2-5; 7 bases match TRBD1. V gave up 2 bases and J gave up 1 base; unmatched junction bases: 10. The CDR3 consists of 17 residues. CDR1 SGHVS and CDR2 FNYEAQ come from the germline V gene. The CDR3 reads CASSLSVPAGGQETQYF. Written as DNA, the CDR3 is TGTGCCAGCAGCTTATCGGTTCCCGCAGGGGGCCAAGAGACCCAGTACTTC.

V and J are TRBV2 and TRBJ1-2; TRBD1 matches 9 bases. V was clipped by 3 bases and J by 4 bases; unmatched bases: 3. CDR1 is SNHLY, CDR2 FYNNEI, per germline. This CDR3 has 14 amino acids. CDR3 DNA: TGTGCCAGCAGTGAGGACAGGGGCCTCTATGGCTACACCTTC. It specifies CASSEDRGLYGYTF.

The chain employs TRBV19 and TRBJ1-5, with D possibly TRBD1 on 5 matching bases. CDR1 is LNHDA, CDR2 SQIVND, per germline (reference sequence). With 9 bases removed from V and 0 bases from J, the gap between germline ends came to 12 bases. This CDR3 contains 14 residues. The CDR3 loop is CASQRQHSNQPQHF. CDR3 nucleotide sequence: TGTGCCAGCCAACGACAGCATAGCAATCAGCCCCAGCATTTT.

This sequence joins TRBV13 and TRBJ1-2, with 8 bases identical to TRBD1. The CDR3 consists of 16 residues. Germline V CDR1 and CDR2: PRHDT, FYEKMQ (reference sequence). V lost 5 bases, J lost 6 bases, and 14 bases stayed unmatched. CDR3 loop: CASSAAVRTGGHGYTF. CDR3 DNA sequence: TGTGCCAGCAGCGCTGCTGTCCGAACAGGGGGACATGGCTACACCTTC.

This clone was recorded once. The chain recombines TRBV12-3 or TRBV12-4 with TRBJ1-1, with D hard to call. This CDR3 is built from 13 residues. Trimming pared 2 bases from V and 7 bases from J, leaving 11 bases between. For the CDR3, the DNA is TGTGCCAGCAGTTTAAAGGGAGGAGGTGAAGCTTTCTTT. Translated: CASSLKGGGEAFF.

As regards this clone: Other DNA sequences in the same sample also yield this CDR3. The V and J genes are TRBV9 and TRBJ2-3; 10 nucleotides agree with TRBD2. CDR1 SGDLS and CDR2 YYNGEE come from the germline V gene. The V gene end was trimmed by 3 bases and the J gene end by 1 base; junction bases not matched to a gene: 5. The CDR3 runs 16 residues. The CDR3: CASSARLAGGTDTQYF. DNA for the CDR3: TGTGCCAGCAGCGCTCGCCTAGCGGGGGGCACAGATACGCAGTATTTT.

The V and J genes are TRBV27 and TRBJ2-1, with 8 bases identical to TRBD2. The CDR3 sequence is 14 residues long. Germline V CDR1 and CDR2: MNHEY, SMNVEV (reference sequence). V gave up 10 bases and J gave up 3 bases; unmatched junction bases: 8. DNA for the CDR3: TGTGCCACTTTTAGCGGGAAAAACTACAATGAGCAGTTCTTC. As protein: CATFSGKNYNEQFF.